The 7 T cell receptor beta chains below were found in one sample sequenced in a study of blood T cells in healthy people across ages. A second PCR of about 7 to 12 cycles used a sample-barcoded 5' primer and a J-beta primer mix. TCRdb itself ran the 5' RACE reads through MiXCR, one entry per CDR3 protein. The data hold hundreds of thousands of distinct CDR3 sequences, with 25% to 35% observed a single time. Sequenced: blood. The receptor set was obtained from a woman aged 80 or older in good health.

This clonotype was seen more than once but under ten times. DNA of the CDR3: TGCGCCAGCAGTGAGTCTTGGACAACAAACATTCAGTACTTC. Residues: CASSESWTTNIQYF. J is TRBJ2-4 and V is TRBV10-1; a possible D gene is TRBD1 (5 bases). This CDR3 contains 14 residues. Germline CDR1 reads WNHNN; CDR2 reads SYGVQD (reference sequence). V lost 0 bases and J 6 bases, leaving 9 bases between the germline ends.

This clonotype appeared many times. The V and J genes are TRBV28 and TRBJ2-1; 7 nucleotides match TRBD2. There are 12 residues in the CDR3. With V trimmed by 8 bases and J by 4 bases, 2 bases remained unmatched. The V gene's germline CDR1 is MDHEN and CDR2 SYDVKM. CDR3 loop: CASWGGYNEQFF. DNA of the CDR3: TGTGCCAGCTGGGGGGGTTACAATGAGCAGTTCTTC.

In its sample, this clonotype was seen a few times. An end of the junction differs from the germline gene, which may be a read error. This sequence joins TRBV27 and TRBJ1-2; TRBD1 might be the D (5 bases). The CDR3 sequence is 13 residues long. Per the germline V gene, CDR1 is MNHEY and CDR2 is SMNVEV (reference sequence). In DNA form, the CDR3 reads TGTGCCGGCAGTTTTCGACGGGGCCATGGCTACACCTTC. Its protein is CAGSFRRGHGYTF.

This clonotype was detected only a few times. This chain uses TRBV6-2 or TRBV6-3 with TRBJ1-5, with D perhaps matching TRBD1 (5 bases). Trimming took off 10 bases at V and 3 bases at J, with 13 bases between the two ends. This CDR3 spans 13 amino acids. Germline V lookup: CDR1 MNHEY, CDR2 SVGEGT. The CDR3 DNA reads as TGTGCCACCAGGCAGGGCCCCAATCAGCCCCAGCATTTT. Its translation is CATRQGPNQPQHF.

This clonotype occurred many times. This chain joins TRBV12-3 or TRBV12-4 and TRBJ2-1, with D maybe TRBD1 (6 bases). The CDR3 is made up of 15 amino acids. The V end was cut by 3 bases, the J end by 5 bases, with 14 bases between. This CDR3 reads CASSLRRQVNNEQFF. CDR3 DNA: TGTGCCAGCAGTTTGAGAAGACAGGTAAACAATGAGCAGTTCTTC.

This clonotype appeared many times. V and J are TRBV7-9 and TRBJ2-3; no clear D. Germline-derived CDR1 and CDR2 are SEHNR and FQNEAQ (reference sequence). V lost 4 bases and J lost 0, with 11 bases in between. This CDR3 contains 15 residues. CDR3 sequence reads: CASSSSMSSTDTQYF. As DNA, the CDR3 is TGTGCCAGCAGCTCCTCGATGAGCAGCACAGATACGCAGTATTTT. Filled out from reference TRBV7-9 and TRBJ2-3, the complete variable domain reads DTGVSQNPRHKITKRGQNVTFRCDPISEHNRLYWYRQTLGQGPEFLTYFQNEAQLEKSRLLSDRFSAERPKGSFSTLEIQRTEQGDSAMYLCASSSSMSSTDTQYFGPGTRLTVL.

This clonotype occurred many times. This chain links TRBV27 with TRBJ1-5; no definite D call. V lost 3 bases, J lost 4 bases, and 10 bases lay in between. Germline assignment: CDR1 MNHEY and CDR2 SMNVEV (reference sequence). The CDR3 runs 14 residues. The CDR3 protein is CASSFAPVNQPQHF. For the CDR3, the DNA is TGTGCCAGCAGTTTCGCCCCCGTAAATCAGCCCCAGCATTTT.